This TCR beta chain was sequenced during a study of shared clonotypes between healthy human individuals. Study-level results: Non-shared clonotypes were found to have lower generation probabilities than the clonotypes that were shared by all four of the sorted-subset donors. Between a few donors, naive CD4 clonotypes were shared at a level of approximately 5%.

CD8 cells regarded as naive lacked CD45RO, were positively chosen for CCR7, and omitted terminally differentiated effector memory CD45RA+ cells. The data were produced by immunoSEQ multiplex PCR, yet TCRdb's version contains in-frame clones alone and is incomplete. The table lists about 2 million clones, less than 95% of them singletons. This clone came up once. Its matching antigen is unknown. This CDR3 comprises 15 residues. The rearrangement links TRBV21-1 to TRBJ2-7. TRBV21-1 is annotated as a pseudogene. The sequencing sample was made of naive CD8+ T cells sorted from blood. This TCR was recovered from a man younger than 35 in good health. The CDR3 protein is CASSKETVHSYEQYF. As DNA, the CDR3 is TGTGCCAGCAGCAAAGAGACGGTTCACTCCTACGAGCAGTACTTC.